The 30 T cell receptor beta chains below were found in one sample sequenced in a study of cytomegalovirus exposure and HLA in healthy donors. PCR involved 60 Vbeta and 13 Jbeta primers. Profiled with immunoSEQ multiplex PCR; TCRdb holds only in-frame clones, not every one. Of about 92,000 clones in the sample, about 83% were seen once. Sequenced sample: PBMCs. Receptors originate from a young woman in good health and CMV-seropositive.

The chain carries TRBV5-6 and TRBJ2-2, with a weak D call TRBD1 (7 bases). The V end lost 4 bases, the J end lost 2 bases, and 12 bases lay between the germline ends. Looked up from germline, CDR1 is SGHDT and CDR2 is YYEEEE. This CDR3 spans 15 amino acids. The CDR3 here is CASSLRGDNTGELFF. The CDR3, as DNA: TGTGCCAGCAGCCTCAGGGGGGATAACACCGGGGAGCTGTTTTTT.

CDR3 nucleotides: TGTGCCAGCAGTTTACAGCTCAATGAGCAGTTCTTC. It encodes CASSLQLNEQFF. The chain recombines TRBV5-6 with TRBJ2-1; no clear D. Germline CDR1 SGHDT, CDR2 YYEEEE. The CDR3 extends over 12 amino acids. V was trimmed by 5 bases and J by 6 bases, leaving 9 bases between them.

The table lists this clone with a few counts. This sequence joins TRBV4-1 and TRBJ1-1; D unclear. Germline CDR1 reads MGHRA; CDR2 reads YSYEKL. V shed 2 bases and J shed 3 bases, with 7 bases lying between them. The CDR3 has 13 residues. The CDR3 DNA follows: TGCGCCAGCAGCCAAAATTCTTACACTGAAGCTTTCTTT. Translating it yields CASSQNSYTEAFF.

The genes are TRBV9 and TRBJ2-7; 16 bases are a match to TRBD2. V shed 3 bases, J shed 5 bases, and the junction held 14 bases outside the gene matches. The CDR3 has 19 residues. Per the germline V gene, CDR1 is SGDLS and CDR2 is YYNGEE. The CDR3 loop reads CASSGTPGLAGGLGDEQYF. The CDR3 nucleotides read TGTGCCAGCAGCGGTACGCCGGGACTAGCGGGAGGGTTAGGCGACGAGCAGTACTTC.

This rearrangement joins TRBV15 to TRBJ1-4; TRBD1 aligns across 10 bases. With 4 bases clipped from V and 5 bases from J, the junction kept 4 bases outside the gene matches. The germline gives CDR1 LNHNV, CDR2 YYDKDF (reference sequence). The CDR3 totals 15 residues. For the CDR3, the DNA is TGTGCCACCAGCAAGGGGACAGGGGCGAATGAAAAACTGTTTTTT. The encoded protein is CATSKGTGANEKLFF.

This clone came up once. This rearrangement joins TRBV18 to TRBJ2-7; TRBD1 matches 9 bases. After removal of 6 bases from V and 5 bases from J, the junction contained 14 bases not matched to a gene. The CDR3 is 16 residues long. Germline CDR1 is KGHSH and CDR2 is LQKENI. This CDR3 is CASSPTPGTGTNEQYF. The CDR3 nucleotides are TGTGCCAGCTCCCCGACACCCGGGACAGGGACAAACGAGCAGTACTTC.

The chain uses TRBV29-1 and TRBJ2-6; D unclear. Germline assignment: CDR1 SQVTM and CDR2 ANQGSEA. This CDR3 comprises 13 residues. The V end was cut by 4 bases, the J end by 2 bases, with 6 bases between. The CDR3 bases are TGCAGCGTTGGAGCTCCTGGGGCCAACGTCCTGACTTTC. Its protein product is CSVGAPGANVLTF.

The V call is TRBV12-5, the J call TRBJ1-4; D unclear. The CDR3 sequence is 13 residues long. Germline V CDR1 and CDR2: LGHNT, FRNRAP. V gave up 8 bases and J gave up 4 bases, with 11 bases separating them. The CDR3 bases are TGTGCTAGTTCTCCCAGAAATAATGAAAAACTGTTTTTT. It yields the protein CASSPRNNEKLFF.

The chain has TRBV6-5 and TRBJ1-1, with 7 bases that match TRBD1. V gave up 2 bases and J gave up 1 base; unmatched junction bases: 4. Germline CDR1 is MNHEY and CDR2 is SVGAGI. This CDR3 spans 15 amino acids. DNA for the CDR3: TGTGCCAGCAGTTACCCGACAGGGTCGAACACTGAAGCTTTCTTT. It encodes CASSYPTGSNTEAFF.

The V gene is TRBV7-6, the J gene TRBJ2-7, with D perhaps TRBD1 (5 bases). The CDR3 extends over 12 amino acids. Trimming removed 2 bases from V and 5 bases from J, with 7 bases in between. The V gene's germline CDR1 is SGHVS and CDR2 FNYEAQ. CDR3 in amino acids: CASSLQGNEQYF. CDR3 in DNA: TGTGCCAGCAGCTTACAGGGTAACGAGCAGTACTTC. The full variable domain, in which reference TRBV7-6 and TRBJ2-7 provide the parts outside the CDR3, is GAGVSQSPRYKVTKRGQDVALRCDPISGHVSLYWYRQALGQGPEFLTYFNYEAQQDKSGLPNDRFSAERPEGSISTLTIQRTEQRDSAMYRCASSLQGNEQYFGPGTRLTVT.

The CDR3 DNA is TGCGCCAGCAGCTGGGGGACAGGGCGGACCGGGGAGCTGTTTTTT. Translation gives CASSWGTGRTGELFF. This chain uses TRBV5-1 with TRBJ2-2, with 9 positions matching TRBD1. CDR3 length: 15 amino acids. The germline gives CDR1 SGHRS, CDR2 YFSETQ. Trimming took 3 bases from V and 5 from J; bases not matched to a gene: 5.

J is TRBJ1-2 and V is TRBV28; tentative D call: TRBD1 (6 bases). This CDR3 is built from 12 residues. Germline V gene data show CDR1 as MDHEN and CDR2 as SYDVKM. V dropped 6 bases and J dropped 6 bases, with 11 bases sitting between them. The CDR3 loop is CASSEGVDGYTF. In nucleotides, the CDR3 is TGTGCCAGCAGCGAGGGGGTAGATGGCTACACCTTC.

The chain joins TRBV14 to TRBJ2-1; no firm D call. V dropped 1 base and J dropped 3 bases, with 10 bases sitting between them. The V gene's germline CDR1 is SGHDN and CDR2 FVKESK. CDR3 length: 15 amino acids. The CDR3 coding sequence is TGTGCCAGCAGCCAAGTAGCTGATATCTACAATGAGCAGTTCTTC. Amino acids: CASSQVADIYNEQFF.

This clone was found once. The rearrangement links TRBV5-1 to TRBJ1-1, with 9 bases matching TRBD1. J gave up 0 bases and V 3 bases, and 6 bases lay outside the gene matches. The CDR3 has 16 amino acids. CDR1 is SGHRS and CDR2 is YFSETQ in the germline V gene. CDR3 region: CASSSGTGNMNTEAFF. The DNA for the CDR3 is TGCGCCAGCAGCTCGGGGACAGGGAACATGAACACTGAAGCTTTCTTT.

CDR3 sequence (DNA): TGCGCCAGCAGCCTAAACCCCCGGGGAGATACGCAGTATTTT. Residues: CASSLNPRGDTQYF. The chain joins TRBV4-1 to TRBJ2-3; perhaps TRBD2 as D (5 bases). The V gene lost 4 bases and the J gene lost 5 bases, with 13 bases spanning the gap. The germline V gene encodes CDR1 MGHRA and CDR2 YSYEKL. There are 14 residues in the CDR3.

The chain has TRBV19 and TRBJ2-7, with 12 bases lining up with TRBD1. The CDR3 loop spans 15 amino acids. The trim removed 5 bases at V and 3 bases at J, leaving 5 bases unmatched. Germline V gives CDR1 LNHDA, CDR2 SQIVND (reference sequence). The CDR3 region has the DNA TGTGCCAGTAGTGCCGGGACAGGGGGCGACTACGAGCAGTACTTC. Translating it yields CASSAGTGGDYEQYF.

The rearrangement links TRBV6-1 to TRBJ1-2; D unclear. V was cut by 8 bases and J by 4 bases, with 17 bases left in between. The CDR3 runs 14 residues. Germline lookup yields CDR1 MNHNS and CDR2 SASEGT. This chain's CDR3 is CASCGEQWGYGYTF. CDR3 bases: TGTGCCAGCTGCGGGGAACAATGGGGCTATGGCTACACCTTC.

The DNA for the CDR3 is TGTGCCAGTCTACCTCGGACGACAGGCTGGAACACTGAAGCTTTCTTT. This gives the protein CASLPRTTGWNTEAFF. The chain carries TRBV19 and TRBJ1-1, with a tentative D call TRBD1 (6 bases). This CDR3 comprises 16 residues. From germline, CDR1 is LNHDA and CDR2 SQIVND (reference sequence). V lost 8 bases to trimming and J lost 1 base, with 20 bases between them.

The rearrangement uses TRBV7-9 and TRBJ2-1; 10 bases fit TRBD2. The germline gives CDR1 SEHNR, CDR2 FQNEAQ (reference sequence). V lost 0 bases, J lost 5 bases, and 4 bases stayed unmatched. The CDR3 has 16 residues. CDR3 nucleotide sequence: TGTGCCAGCAGCTTAGCCCCTAGCGGGGGAGACAATGAGCAGTTCTTC. Residues: CASSLAPSGGDNEQFF.

The chain joins TRBV5-1 to TRBJ2-7; D gene ambiguous. The V and J ends lost 0 bases and 0 bases respectively, with 10 bases between them. Germline CDR1 is SGHRS and CDR2 is YFSETQ. This CDR3 region has 15 residues. CDR3 loop: CASSLGPPSSYEQYF. CDR3 nucleotide sequence: TGCGCCAGCAGCTTGGGCCCCCCTAGCTCCTACGAGCAGTACTTC.

The V gene is TRBV27, the J gene TRBJ1-2, with unresolved D. Trimming removed 2 bases at V and 8 bases at J, with 12 bases between. The CDR3 loop spans 13 amino acids. Germline CDR1 and CDR2: MNHEY and SMNVEV (reference sequence). The CDR3 nucleotides read TGTGCCAGCAGTTTAACCGTCAGCGGAGGCTACACCTTC. This gives the protein CASSLTVSGGYTF.

This rearrangement joins TRBV2 to TRBJ1-1; tentative D call: TRBD1 (6 bases). The CDR3 is 13 amino acids. V gave up 3 bases and J gave up 5 bases, with 10 bases separating them. Looked up from germline, CDR1 is SNHLY and CDR2 is FYNNEI. The CDR3 spells CASSEYRETEAFF. For the CDR3, the DNA is TGTGCCAGCAGTGAGTACAGGGAAACTGAAGCTTTCTTT.

The chain combines TRBV5-1 with TRBJ1-4, with D tentatively TRBD1 (6 bases). V lost 0 bases and J lost 5, with 11 bases in between. CDR3 length: 15 amino acids. Germline CDR1 SGHRS, CDR2 YFSETQ. The CDR3 coding sequence is TGCGCCAGCAGCTTGGCCGGGACACCCAATGAAAAACTGTTTTTT. Translated: CASSLAGTPNEKLFF.

CDR3 in amino acids: CASSYRDRQETQYF. CDR3 DNA: TGTGCCAGCAGTTACCGCGACAGACAAGAGACCCAGTACTTC. V is TRBV6-6 and J is TRBJ2-5; maybe TRBD1 (5 bases). Trimming took 2 bases from V and 2 from J, leaving 9 bases between them. Looked up from germline, CDR1 is MNHNY and CDR2 is SVGAGI (reference sequence). This CDR3 spans 14 amino acids.

This chain links TRBV25-1 with TRBJ1-5, with TRBD1 matching over 7 bases. The V gene end was trimmed by 1 base and the J gene end by 9 bases; junction bases not matched to a gene: 15. The CDR3 totals 17 residues. Germline V gene sequence: CDR1 MGHDK, CDR2 SYGVNS. CDR3 in DNA: TGTGCCAGCAGTGAATTAAAGCGGACAGGCTTCGTAGGGCCCCAGCATTTT. Its protein product is CASSELKRTGFVGPQHF.

The chain joins TRBV29-1 to TRBJ2-1; 7 bases are shared with TRBD2. This CDR3 is 15 amino acids long. The germline V gene encodes CDR1 SQVTM and CDR2 ANQGSEA. After removal of 4 bases from V and 4 bases from J, the junction contained 10 bases not matched to a gene. CDR3 nucleotides: TGCAGCGTTGTTGACGTGGGGGGGTCTTACAATGAGCAGTTCTTC. Translation: CSVVDVGGSYNEQFF.

DNA for the CDR3: TGTGCCAGCAGCGCAAATCAGGGGTCTGACACTGAAGCTTTCTTT. It yields the protein CASSANQGSDTEAFF. The chain recombines TRBV7-3 with TRBJ1-1, with D maybe TRBD1 (6 bases). Germline assignment: CDR1 SGHTA and CDR2 FQGTGA. CDR3 length: 15 amino acids. V lost 5 bases and J 3 bases, leaving 16 bases between the germline ends.

This clone appeared a single time. The gene calls are TRBV5-1 and TRBJ2-3, with 8 bases aligning to TRBD2. This CDR3 comprises 15 residues. J gave up 7 bases and V 5 bases, and 12 bases lay outside the gene matches. The germline V gene has CDR1 SGHRS and CDR2 YFSETQ. The CDR3 loop is CASREGSGSFYTQYF. For the CDR3, the DNA is TGCGCCAGCAGAGAGGGCAGCGGGAGCTTTTATACGCAGTATTTT.

The genes are TRBV5-6 and TRBJ1-1; TRBD1 matches 8 bases. Germline values: CDR1 SGHDT, CDR2 YYEEEE. There are 14 residues in the CDR3. V was clipped by 0 bases and J by 4 bases; unmatched bases: 2. The CDR3 DNA is TGTGCCAGCAGCTTGGGGACAGGGTTCACTGAAGCTTTCTTT. Its translation: CASSLGTGFTEAFF.

The rearrangement joins TRBV28 to TRBJ2-1; 12 bases are shared with TRBD2. With V trimmed by 5 bases and J by 4 bases, 0 bases remained unmatched. Per germline, CDR1 MDHEN and CDR2 SYDVKM. The CDR3 has 14 residues. In DNA, the CDR3 is TGTGCCAGCAGTGGACTAGCGGGATACAATGAGCAGTTCTTC. Translation gives CASSGLAGYNEQFF.